The sequence of this T cell receptor beta chain was determined in a study of blood T cells in healthy people across ages (dated by TCRdb to 2015 to 2017). Context from the whole study: In model experiments, template switching captured about one uniquely barcoded TCR beta cDNA molecule for every two T cells. Using deep sequencing normalized with unique cDNA molecular identifiers, the study measured how TCR beta repertoire diversity changes with age. Using the same blood draw, the study looked at two additional independent replicas of 1 million unique cDNA reads for two donors, one aged 18 to 30 and the other aged 80 or older. Donors were grouped into four age groups: young (average approximately 16 years), middle-aged (about 38), aged (around 60) and long-lived (just over 80). To avoid experimental bias, donors of different ages were distributed randomly across sequencing lanes. What the research found in general, with its limitations: The long-lived group showed more naive CD4+ T cells, fewer expanded clones and increased TCR diversity than the aged group, suggesting age selection. Donor CMV infection status was unknown, potentially confounding age-related changes in expanded clonotypes. Since profiling was done on bulk unsorted PBMCs, naive and antigen-experienced compartments could not be conclusively compared. A strong correlation was found between observed TCR beta diversity and the percentage of naive T cells measured by flow cytometry. Observed TCR beta diversity per million T cells fell roughly linearly with age, and a significant reduction was already apparent by age roughly 40. Estimates of total diversity based on one million sequenced T cells were regarded as lower bounds and as underestimates.

This clonotype was detected a few times. No antigen is known for it. No clone much larger than this one lies a single base away; base qualities are absent. The CDR3 runs 16 residues from the cysteine to the phenylalanine. The kept DNA is CDR3 alone, 48 bases in frame from the first base. Based on the germline V gene, the CDR1 and CDR2 sequences are SGHTA and FQGNSA. V is trimmed back by 0 bases and J by 8 bases, and the junction contains 6 bases that no gene match accounts for. Library method: 5' RACE. Sequencer: Illumina HiSeq 2500. A second PCR of roughly 7 to 12 cycles was performed with a sample-barcoded 5' primer and a J-beta primer mix. Each TCR beta cDNA molecule received a unique molecular identifier from a template-switch 5' adaptor carrying 12 random nucleotides. Each sample yielded at least 2.5 million CDR3-containing paired-end reads. First-strand cDNA was synthesized from all RNA with the Mint cDNA synthesis kit, primed by a TRBC-specific oligonucleotide. After uracil-DNA glycosylase treatment, a first 18-cycle PCR used universal primers M1SS and BC2_uni_R on all cDNA. The paper's data handling went like this. Each sample was normalized by randomly selecting 1 million high-quality reads, each carrying a distinct molecular identifier. Instead of being binned into consensus sequences, reads that shared molecular identifiers were thrown out. CDR3 identification, clonotype clustering and error correction used MiTCR with a Q25 quality threshold and the strictest error-elimination algorithm. A nonparametric unseen species model with Euler transformation was used to estimate lower-bound total TCR beta diversity. The raw public reads went through TCRdb reprocessing: fastp at Q25, MiXCR clone calling, in-frame beta chains kept. A single entry per CDR3 protein holds the most common genes and DNA from its merged rows. TCRdb's processing, not the authors', yielded these V and J calls. In all, the sample holds about 1.7 million distinct CDR3 sequences, and 28% of those were seen once. The ten largest make up roughly 8.2% of the sample.

The donors were 40 or so Caucasian individuals from Russia, aged about 6 to 100 years, who were systemically healthy. Approximately 9.3 milliliters of peripheral blood were drawn from each donor into EDTA-treated Vacutainer tubes. PBMCs were isolated by Ficoll-Paque density-gradient centrifugation, with at least 6 million obtained per sample. Total RNA was extracted from PBMCs with Trizol reagent, with at least 5.5 micrograms obtained per sample. For every donor, an aliquot of PBMCs went through flow cytometry to measure the percentages of naive CD45RAhigh/CD27high T cells. The receptor was derived from a woman in her twenties or thirties in good health. This receptor chain uses TRBV7-2 and TRBJ2-1; TRBD2 lines up with 11 middle nucleotides. Sequenced input: blood. DNA sequence: TGTGCCAGCAGCTTAGCCGGGACTAGCGGCGTAGATGAGCAGTTCTTC. The resulting protein is CASSLAGTSGVDEQFF.